This T cell receptor beta chain was captured in a study of blood T cell repertoires in COVID-19. Turning to the study itself: Material from acute and convalescent COVID-19 was sourced from the United States, Italy and Spain.

Sequenced by immunoSEQ multiplex PCR; TCRdb stores in-frame clones only, minus some. This table holds about 360,000 clones, around four fifths found once. Per germline, CDR1 LGHNA and CDR2 YSLEER. This CDR3 has 19 amino acids. V was clipped by 2 bases and J by 4 bases, with 23 bases between them. This clone was picked up a small number of times. The receptor was derived from a man aged 25-45 years with active or convalescent COVID-19. Input material: peripheral blood. The chain joins TRBV4-3 to TRBJ2-2; no reliable D call. CDR3 amino acids: CASSQLTSGQSRGTGELFF. CDR3 coding DNA: TGCGCCAGCAGCCAATTGACCTCCGGTCAATCCCGAGGCACCGGGGAGCTGTTTTTT.